Presented here are 19 T cell receptor beta chains from one specimen sequenced in a study of blood T cell repertoires in COVID-19. Profiling relied on immunoSEQ multiplex PCR, and the TCRdb table lists in-frame clones only, not all of them. The profile shows 200,000 or so clones, 70% to 90% of them singletons. Source material: peripheral blood. Receptors originate from a woman aged 40 to 55 who had recovered from COVID-19.

This clone was recorded once. The V gene is TRBV4-1, the J gene TRBJ1-1; 9 bases map to TRBD1. This CDR3 spans 18 amino acids. The V segment lost 4 bases and the J segment 0 bases; nucleotides outside the gene matches: 12. Germline assignment: CDR1 MGHRA and CDR2 YSYEKL. CDR3 sequence: CASSLTGQGTLMNTEAFF. CDR3 bases: TGCGCCAGCAGCCTAACGGGACAGGGAACTCTTATGAACACTGAAGCTTTCTTT.

The J gene is TRBJ1-5, the V gene TRBV7-9; 10 bases are shared with TRBD1. Germline-derived CDR1 and CDR2 are SEHNR and FQNEAQ (reference sequence). CDR3 length: 15 amino acids. V trimming: 5 bases; J trimming: 5 bases; junction bases outside the gene matches: 6. The CDR3: CASSQTGGTDQPQHF. CDR3 bases: TGTGCCAGCAGCCAGACAGGGGGCACGGATCAGCCCCAGCATTTT.

This chain joins TRBV2 and TRBJ2-2; the D gene is possibly TRBD1 (6 bases). CDR1 and CDR2 from the germline V gene are SNHLY and FYNNEI. The CDR3 sequence is 15 residues long. V dropped 6 bases and J dropped 0 bases, with 11 bases sitting between them. In nucleotides, the CDR3 is TGTGCCAGCAGCAGGCAGGGGACGAACACCGGGGAGCTGTTTTTT. Translated: CASSRQGTNTGELFF.

V usage is TRBV6-5 and J usage is TRBJ2-2; D is uncertain. Between the trimmed V and J ends, which lost 0 bases and 6 bases, there was a span of 5 bases. Germline CDR1 MNHEY, CDR2 SVGAGI. This CDR3 spans 13 amino acids. The CDR3 DNA reads TGTGCCAGCAGTTACTCTCTTGCCGGGGAGCTGTTTTTT. Its protein is CASSYSLAGELFF.

The chain employs TRBV29-1 and TRBJ2-7, with 9 bases matching TRBD1. V gave up 5 bases and J gave up 7 bases; unmatched junction bases: 6. The V gene's germline CDR1 is SQVTM and CDR2 ANQGSEA. This CDR3 comprises 12 residues. In DNA form, the CDR3 reads TGCAGCGTTTGGGACAGGGCTTGGGAGCAGTACTTC. This gives the protein CSVWDRAWEQYF.

This chain uses TRBV28 with TRBJ1-1; the match to TRBD1 covers 9 bases. The CDR3 runs 14 residues. Trimming at V came to 6 bases and at J to 4 bases, leaving 6 bases not matched to a gene. In germline, CDR1 is MDHEN, CDR2 SYDVKM. CDR3 in amino acids: CASSHGTGSTEAFF. For the CDR3, the DNA is TGTGCCAGCAGCCATGGGACAGGGAGCACTGAAGCTTTCTTT.

The rearrangement uses TRBV18 and TRBJ2-7, with TRBD2 matching 9 bases. CDR1 KGHSH and CDR2 LQKENI come from the germline V gene. This CDR3 spans 16 amino acids. Trimming removed 1 base from V and 3 bases from J; junction bases left unmatched: 7. DNA of the CDR3: TGTGCCAGCTCACCACAGTTGGCTAGCGGGGACTACGAGCAGTACTTC. Translation gives CASSPQLASGDYEQYF.

The chain employs TRBV30 and TRBJ2-7; perhaps TRBD2 as D (6 bases). This CDR3 contains 13 residues. V lost 5 bases and J lost 2, with 13 bases in between. Looked up from germline, CDR1 is GTSNPN and CDR2 is SVGIG (reference sequence). The CDR3 bases are TGTGCCTGGGCCGGAGGGAGCGCCTACGAGCAGTACTTC. Translating gives CAWAGGSAYEQYF.

The rearrangement uses TRBV3-1 (or the pseudogene TRBV3-2) and TRBJ1-6; D is uncertain. The CDR3 runs to 15 residues. Per germline, CDR1 LGHDT and CDR2 YNNKEL (reference sequence). Trimming removed 3 bases from V and 8 bases from J, with 14 bases in between. CDR3 amino acids: CASSHGSDGYSPLHF. The CDR3 bases are TGTGCCAGCAGCCACGGTTCAGACGGGTATTCACCCCTCCACTTT.

This chain links TRBV27 with TRBJ1-2; D unclear. V dropped 6 bases and J dropped 8 bases, with 31 bases sitting between them. CDR1 is MNHEY and CDR2 is SMNVEV in the germline V gene (reference sequence). This CDR3 spans 18 amino acids. In DNA form, the CDR3 reads TGTGCCAGCAGAATAGAGGGTAAGCCCAAACAAATGTTCTACGGCTACACCTTC. Its translation: CASRIEGKPKQMFYGYTF.

Of note for this clone: A read error may account for a junction end that differs from germline. This chain links TRBV7-8 with TRBJ2-5; D uncertain. The CDR3 consists of 13 residues. Germline V CDR1 and CDR2: SGHVS, FQNEAQ. CDR3 region: CASSFLRQGTQYF. In nucleotides, the CDR3 is TGTGCCAGCAGCTTTCTCCGACAAGGGACCCAGTACTTC.

The chain employs TRBV6-6 and TRBJ1-5, with 9 bases that match TRBD1. V lost 5 bases to trimming and J lost 1 base; unmatched junction nucleotides: 15. The CDR3 contains 19 residues. Germline-derived CDR1 and CDR2 are MNHNY and SVGAGI (reference sequence). This chain's CDR3 is CASSLLREGTGWSNQPQHF. The CDR3 DNA reads TGTGCCAGCAGTCTCTTAAGAGAGGGGACAGGGTGGAGCAATCAGCCCCAGCATTTT.

This rearrangement joins TRBV7-8 to TRBJ2-3, with a tentative D call TRBD2 (6 bases). V was clipped by 0 bases and J by 3 bases, with 19 bases between them. The CDR3 totals 18 residues. The germline CDR1 and CDR2 sequences are SGHVS and FQNEAQ. The CDR3 DNA is TGTGCCAGCAGCTTAGCTGGGCTAGCGAGTGTGTGGACAGATACGCAGTATTTT. Protein product: CASSLAGLASVWTDTQYF.

The chain joins TRBV7-9 to TRBJ2-1; TRBD2 agrees at 9 bases. The J segment lost 6 bases and the V segment lost 5 bases, leaving 11 bases of the junction unmatched. The CDR3 has 16 residues. The germline V gene has CDR1 SEHNR and CDR2 FQNEAQ (reference sequence). CDR3 in amino acids: CASSPPGTSLGNEQFF. The CDR3 DNA sequence: TGTGCCAGCAGCCCCCCCGGGACTAGCCTTGGCAATGAGCAGTTCTTC.

This chain joins TRBV7-9 and TRBJ1-5; TRBD1 might be the D (5 bases). From germline, CDR1 is SEHNR and CDR2 FQNEAQ (reference sequence). The CDR3 is 14 residues long. Trimming stripped 1 base from V and 11 bases from J, with 15 bases between. CDR3 sequence: CASSLEGAARTQHF. The DNA of the CDR3 is TGTGCCAGCAGCTTAGAAGGGGCCGCTAGGACCCAGCATTTT.

V gene TRBV4-2 combines with J gene TRBJ1-2; no definite D call. The CDR3 extends over 17 amino acids. In germline, CDR1 is LGHNA, CDR2 YNFKEQ. V shed 0 bases and J shed 5 bases, with 19 bases lying between them. CDR3 sequence: CASSQESRVQEWYGYTF. CDR3 bases: TGTGCCAGCAGCCAAGAGTCGAGGGTCCAGGAATGGTATGGCTACACCTTC.

The V gene is TRBV29-1, the J gene TRBJ2-5; a weak D match, TRBD2 (6 bases). This CDR3 comprises 14 residues. Trimming shortened V by 8 bases and J by 4 bases, and 20 bases separated the two germline ends. Germline V gene data show CDR1 as SQVTM and CDR2 as ANQGSEA. CDR3 DNA sequence: TGCAGCTCCTCCATAATCCTGGGGGGAGAGACCCAGTACTTC. It translates to CSSSIILGGETQYF. Looking up the rest from reference TRBV29-1 and TRBJ2-5 gives the full variable domain: SAVISQKPSRDICQRGTSLTIQCQVDSQVTMMFWYRQQPGQSLTLIATANQGSEATYESGFVIDKFPISRPNLTFSTLTVSNMSPEDSSIYLCSSSIILGGETQYFGPGTRLLVL.

The rearrangement uses TRBV5-1 and TRBJ2-1; tentatively, D is TRBD2 (6 bases). The CDR3 runs to 14 residues. V was shortened by 0 bases and J by 8 bases, with 12 bases between the two germline ends. CDR1 and CDR2 from the germline V gene are SGHRS and YFSETQ. DNA of the CDR3: TGCGCCAGCAGCTTGGTCTTGGAGGGCCATGAGCAGTTCTTC. Translation gives CASSLVLEGHEQFF.

V gene TRBV19 combines with J gene TRBJ1-6; 9 positions match TRBD1. In germline, CDR1 is LNHDA, CDR2 SQIVND (reference sequence). The V gene end was trimmed by 4 bases and the J gene end by 11 bases; junction bases not matched to a gene: 9. CDR3 size: 15 residues. This CDR3 is CASSTTTGGATPLHF. The CDR3 region has the DNA TGTGCCAGTAGTACGACAACAGGGGGCGCGACACCCCTCCACTTT.